This entry describes one T cell receptor beta chain. Its antigen is unidentified. This entry belongs to a study of monozygotic twins with inflammatory bowel disease. Study-wide results and limits: No separation of different T cell subtypes was possible. Immunosuppressive treatments were not uniform, and this may have added variability to patient repertoires.

After re-calling the 5' RACE reads, TCRdb lists one entry per CDR3 protein, DNA absent. The record lists roughly 200,000 distinct CDR3 sequences, of which the ten most abundant hold less than 9%. Per donor there was one draw, yielding a blood sample of around 2.7 ml. This TCR came from a human donor with ulcerative colitis or Crohn's disease, or a healthy co-twin of an affected twin (not recorded which). Sequences were obtained from blood.

This chain's CDR3 is CSESRLNQPQHF. The chain employs TRBV20-1 and TRBJ1-5. This CDR3 spans 12 amino acids. Germline V CDR1 and CDR2: DFQATT, SNEGSKA (reference sequence).